These 32 T cell receptor beta chains were all obtained from the same sample, sequenced in a study of blood T cell repertoires in COVID-19. TCRdb's table, derived via immunoSEQ multiplex PCR, lists solely in-frame clones and lacks some. The data contain about 200,000 clones, more than 85% of them singletons. The sequenced sample consisted of peripheral blood. The receptors originated from a man aged 60 to 75 with acute or convalescent COVID-19.

The CDR3 nucleotides are TGTGCCAGCAGCCCGAGGGTACGGGATACGCAGTATTTT. It encodes CASSPRVRDTQYF. The chain is built from TRBV11-2 and TRBJ2-3, with TRBD2 as a possible D gene (5 bases). V was shortened by 5 bases and J by 6 bases, with 12 bases between the two germline ends. The CDR3 is 13 amino acids. The V gene's germline CDR1 is SGHAT and CDR2 FQNNGV.

The rearrangement links TRBV5-6 to TRBJ2-3; 7 nucleotides align to TRBD2. Germline CDR1 is SGHDT and CDR2 is YYEEEE. The CDR3 has 14 residues. Trimming removed 5 bases from V and 4 bases from J; junction bases left unmatched: 7. CDR3 sequence reads: CASRHPLAPDTQYF. The CDR3 DNA reads as TGTGCCAGCAGACACCCACTAGCGCCAGATACGCAGTATTTT.

This rearrangement joins TRBV6-6 to TRBJ1-2; 10 nucleotides match TRBD1. The V gene's germline CDR1 is MNHNY and CDR2 SVGAGI (reference sequence). The CDR3 contains 16 residues. The V gene end was trimmed by 10 bases and the J gene end by 2 bases; junction bases not matched to a gene: 13. This chain's CDR3 is CATRAAPGQGNYGYTF. CDR3 in DNA: TGTGCCACCAGAGCGGCCCCGGGACAGGGGAACTATGGCTACACCTTC.

The chain joins TRBV4-3 to TRBJ2-1, with TRBD2 matching over 11 bases. This CDR3 has 17 amino acids. Losses at the gene ends were 4 bases for V and 0 bases for J; bases not matched to a gene: 5. The V gene's germline CDR1 is LGHNA and CDR2 YSLEER. Here the CDR3 DNA reads TGCGCCAGCAGCCCTTCTAGCGGGGGGAGCTCCTACAATGAGCAGTTCTTC. Encoded protein: CASSPSSGGSSYNEQFF.

CDR3 bases: TGTGCCATCAGTGACCCAGGACTAGGGGAGACCCAGTACTTC. Its protein product is CAISDPGLGETQYF. The rearrangement uses TRBV10-3 and TRBJ2-5, with 7 bases lining up with TRBD2. J lost 5 bases, V lost 3 bases, and 6 bases had no gene match. Germline lookup yields CDR1 ENHRY and CDR2 SYGVKD. The CDR3 consists of 14 residues.

This rearrangement joins TRBV6-1 to TRBJ2-5; 12 nucleotides align to TRBD2. V lost 2 bases and J lost 2; bases outside the gene matches: 9. CDR1 and CDR2 from the germline V gene are MNHNS and SASEGT. The CDR3 is made up of 18 amino acids. CDR3 residues: CASSERVLAGGQQETQYF. CDR3 DNA: TGTGCCAGCAGTGAAAGAGTACTAGCGGGGGGCCAACAAGAGACCCAGTACTTC.

This chain connects TRBV28 to TRBJ1-2; TRBD1 agrees at 9 bases. CDR1 MDHEN and CDR2 SYDVKM come from the germline V gene. The ends lost 5 bases at V and 4 bases at J; junction bases unmatched: 2. The CDR3 totals 13 residues. The CDR3 region is CASSETGGYGYTF. DNA for the CDR3: TGTGCCAGCAGTGAGACAGGGGGCTATGGCTACACCTTC.

In its sample, this clone was seen a few times. The CDR3: CASSGTGGANTEAFF. CDR3 in DNA: TGTGCCAGCAGTGGAACAGGGGGCGCGAACACTGAAGCTTTCTTT. The V gene is TRBV6-2 or TRBV6-3, the J gene TRBJ1-1; 9 bases fit TRBD1. Germline values: CDR1 MNHEY, CDR2 SVGEGT. The junction had 5 bases not matched to a gene; V was cut back by 5 bases and J by 1 base. CDR3 length: 15 amino acids.

The sample holds a few counts of this clone. This CDR3 is also generated by other DNA sequences in the sample. This chain uses TRBV6-5 with TRBJ2-2; TRBD1 aligns across 9 bases. The germline CDR1 and CDR2 sequences are MNHEY and SVGAGI. This CDR3 has 15 amino acids. Losses at the gene ends were 6 bases for V and 4 bases for J; bases not matched to a gene: 6. CDR3 protein: CASRLGQGGTGELFF. CDR3 nucleotides: TGTGCCAGCAGGCTGGGACAGGGTGGCACCGGGGAGCTGTTTTTT.

The chain links TRBV5-8 to TRBJ1-2; no definite D call. Germline loops: CDR1 SGHTS, CDR2 YDEGEE. CDR3 length: 12 amino acids. Trimming pared 0 bases from V and 8 bases from J, leaving 8 bases between. The CDR3: CASSLAGEGYTF. For the CDR3, the DNA is TGTGCCAGCAGCTTGGCCGGGGAGGGCTACACCTTC.

CDR3 DNA sequence: TGTGCCAGCAGCGTAGCGGGACACTCGACCTACGAGCAGTACTTC. Its translation is CASSVAGHSTYEQYF. The chain recombines TRBV9 with TRBJ2-7; possible D gene TRBD1, 6 bases. Germline V gene data show CDR1 as SGDLS and CDR2 as YYNGEE. This CDR3 is 15 amino acids long. V lost 0 bases, J lost 2 bases, and 12 bases lay in between.

The rearrangement links TRBV5-1 to TRBJ2-5; 9 bases map to TRBD1. Germline assignment: CDR1 SGHRS and CDR2 YFSETQ. This CDR3 spans 15 amino acids. Trimming at V came to 2 bases and at J to 4 bases, leaving 6 bases not matched to a gene. As DNA, the CDR3 is TGCGCCAGCAGCTTAACAGGGGGCTTCGGAGAGACCCAGTACTTC. Protein product: CASSLTGGFGETQYF. Using reference TRBV5-1 and TRBJ2-5 for the parts outside the CDR3, the full variable domain is KAGVTQTPRYLIKTRGQQVTLSCSPISGHRSVSWYQQTPGQGLQFLFEYFSETQRNKGNFPGRFSGRQFSNSRSEMNVSTLELGDSALYLCASSLTGGFGETQYFGPGTRLLVL.

The DNA of the CDR3 is TGCAGCGTTGAAACGGACACCAACTCTGGGGCCAACGTCCTGACTTTC. This translates into CSVETDTNSGANVLTF. The chain joins TRBV29-1 to TRBJ2-6; a possible D gene is TRBD1 (5 bases). Germline CDR1 SQVTM, CDR2 ANQGSEA. V was shortened by 2 bases and J by 0 bases, with 11 bases between the two germline ends. The CDR3 is 16 amino acids.

The count of this clone is one. The V call is TRBV5-6, the J call TRBJ2-7, with a possible D match to TRBD1 (5 bases). The CDR3 totals 14 residues. Germline lookup yields CDR1 SGHDT and CDR2 YYEEEE. The V end lost 5 bases, the J end lost 1 base, and 13 bases lay between the germline ends. This CDR3 reads CASSEQGTSYEQYF. The DNA of the CDR3 is TGTGCCAGCAGTGAGCAGGGAACGTCCTACGAGCAGTACTTC.

The chain has TRBV29-1 and TRBJ2-3; TRBD2 agrees at 7 bases. The V gene end was trimmed by 3 bases and the J gene end by 0 bases; junction bases not matched to a gene: 6. Per germline, CDR1 SQVTM and CDR2 ANQGSEA. The CDR3 has 15 residues. Here the CDR3 reads CSVDQGGGSTDTQYF. The CDR3 nucleotides are TGCAGCGTTGACCAGGGCGGGGGTAGCACAGATACGCAGTATTTT.

CDR3 coding DNA: TGTGCCAGCAGCTTGGGGGACAGGGCTATGAATACGCAGTATTTT. This sequence encodes CASSLGDRAMNTQYF. The chain uses TRBV5-8 and TRBJ2-3, with TRBD1 matching 9 bases. Losses at the gene ends were 0 bases for V and 7 bases for J; bases not matched to a gene: 6. Per germline, CDR1 SGHTS and CDR2 YDEGEE. This CDR3 region has 15 residues.

This clone has more than one count but fewer than ten. The V call is TRBV2, the J call TRBJ2-7, with 7 bases aligning to TRBD1. The CDR3 has 14 amino acids. Per the germline V gene, CDR1 is SNHLY and CDR2 is FYNNEI. V shed 4 bases and J 3 bases; nucleotides not matched to a gene: 6. The CDR3 DNA reads as TGTGCCAGCAGTGTCGGGACAGCCAACTACGAGCAGTACTTC. It specifies CASSVGTANYEQYF.

This chain's CDR3 is CASSYAGGFYGYTF. The CDR3 coding sequence is TGTGCCAGCAGTTACGCAGGGGGCTTCTATGGCTACACCTTC. The J gene is TRBJ1-2, the V gene TRBV6-2 or TRBV6-3, with 8 positions matching TRBD1. V was pared by 2 bases and J by 4 bases, with 3 bases of the junction left unmatched. CDR1 MNHEY and CDR2 SVGEGT come from the germline V gene. This CDR3 comprises 14 residues.

This clone was counted once. The V and J genes are TRBV20-1 and TRBJ2-7; unclear D gene. Per the germline V gene, CDR1 is DFQATT and CDR2 is SNEGSKA (reference sequence). V was pared by 1 base and J by 9 bases, with 10 bases between. CDR3 length: 11 residues. CDR3 in amino acids: CSARGDIGQYF. The CDR3 coding sequence is TGCAGTGCTAGAGGAGACATTGGGCAGTACTTC.

The count of this clone is one. The chain joins TRBV19 to TRBJ2-3; a weak D match, TRBD1 (8 bases). V lost 4 bases, J lost 0 bases, and 14 bases lay in between. In germline, CDR1 is LNHDA, CDR2 SQIVND (reference sequence). This CDR3 is built from 16 residues. CDR3 residues: CASSSTGGLSTDTQYF. The DNA of the CDR3 is TGTGCCAGTAGTAGTACAGGGGGACTAAGCACAGATACGCAGTATTTT. The full variable domain, completed using reference TRBV19 and TRBJ2-3, is DGGITQSPKYLFRKEGQNVTLSCEQNLNHDAMYWYRQDPGQGLRLIYYSQIVNDFQKGDIAEGYSVSREKKESFPLTVTSAQKNPTAFYLCASSSTGGLSTDTQYFGPGTRLTVL.

The gene calls are TRBV10-3 and TRBJ2-5, with D possibly TRBD2 on 6 matching bases. V was pared by 4 bases and J by 1 base, with 10 bases between. The CDR3 sequence is 14 residues long. Germline V gives CDR1 ENHRY, CDR2 SYGVKD. The CDR3 DNA reads as TGTGCCATCAGTGCTGGAGGGACCCAAGAGACCCAGTACTTC. This encodes CAISAGGTQETQYF.

The V and J genes are TRBV7-3 and TRBJ1-4, with 7 bases identical to TRBD1. The CDR3 length is 17 residues. J was trimmed by 5 bases and V by 5 bases; bases with no gene match: 14. The germline V gene has CDR1 SGHTA and CDR2 FQGTGA. CDR3 amino acids: CASSPGDSQRSNEKLFF. Here the CDR3 DNA reads TGTGCCAGCAGCCCAGGGGACAGCCAGAGATCAAATGAAAAACTGTTTTTT. Variable domain in full (rest from reference TRBV7-3 and TRBJ1-4): GAGVSQTPSNKVTEKGKYVELRCDPISGHTALYWYRQSLGQGPEFLIYFQGTGAADDSGLPNDRFFAVRPEGSVSTLKIQRTERGDSAVYLCASSPGDSQRSNEKLFFGSGTQLSVL.

This clone was seen once. The genes are TRBV15 and TRBJ1-4, with TRBD1 matching over 7 bases. The CDR3 spans 16 residues. Germline CDR1 LNHNV, CDR2 YYDKDF (reference sequence). Germline trimming cut 3 bases from V and 0 bases from J; bases unmatched to any gene: 4. The CDR3 region has the DNA TGTGCCACCAGCAGGGGGACAGTAGCAACTAATGAAAAACTGTTTTTT. Translating gives CATSRGTVATNEKLFF.

This chain uses TRBV6-1 with TRBJ2-7; TRBD2 is a possible D gene (5 bases). The germline gives CDR1 MNHNS, CDR2 SASEGT. With 2 bases removed from V and 5 bases from J, the gap between germline ends came to 13 bases. The length of the CDR3 is 14 residues. This chain's CDR3 is CASSELRALDEQYF. The CDR3 DNA reads TGTGCCAGCAGTGAACTGAGGGCTCTGGACGAGCAGTACTTC.

The CDR3 here is CASSYGGTLNTEAFF. The CDR3 DNA reads as TGTGCCAGCAGTTACGGCGGGACTTTGAACACTGAAGCTTTCTTT. The chain uses TRBV6-2 or TRBV6-3 and TRBJ1-1; D may be TRBD1 (5 bases). Trimming removed 2 bases at V and 0 bases at J, with 10 bases between. In germline, CDR1 is MNHEY, CDR2 SVGEGT. The CDR3 sequence is 15 residues long.

The CDR3 spells CASSLRTGDEQYF. The CDR3, as DNA: TGTGCCAGCAGCCTTCGTACGGGTGACGAGCAGTACTTC. The rearrangement uses TRBV6-5 and TRBJ2-7; D is undetermined. The CDR3 runs to 13 residues. The germline V and J ends were trimmed by 6 bases and 5 bases, with 14 bases remaining between them. CDR1 and CDR2 (germline): MNHEY, SVGAGI.

Note on this clone: The same CDR3 also results from other DNA sequences found in this sample. The chain employs TRBV7-3 and TRBJ2-7, with 8 bases matching TRBD1. CDR3 length: 14 residues. With 5 bases clipped from V and 2 bases from J, the junction kept 5 bases outside the gene matches. CDR1 and CDR2 from the germline V gene are SGHTA and FQGTGA. Here the CDR3 reads CASSPGQGTYEQYF. The CDR3 DNA follows: TGTGCCAGCAGCCCCGGACAGGGAACCTACGAGCAGTACTTC.

CDR3: CASSPLPYPGQGTYEQYF. DNA of the CDR3: TGTGCCAGCAGTCCGCTACCTTACCCGGGACAGGGCACCTACGAGCAGTACTTC. V is TRBV6-6 and J is TRBJ2-7, with 9 bases lining up with TRBD1. With 5 bases clipped from V and 2 bases from J, the junction kept 16 bases outside the gene matches. CDR3 length: 18 residues. The germline gives CDR1 MNHNY, CDR2 SVGAGI (reference sequence).

The genes are TRBV21-1 and TRBJ2-1; TRBD2 was called by the table and not checked on the DNA. TRBV21-1 is given as a pseudogene. The CDR3 covers 16 residues. CDR3 sequence: CASSKAEGFPYNEQFF. CDR3 sequence (DNA): TGTGCCAGCAGCAAAGCGGAGGGGTTCCCCTACAATGAGCAGTTCTTC.

The rearrangement uses TRBV24-1 and TRBJ2-2; TRBD2 matches at 7 bases. The CDR3 consists of 16 residues. V trimming: 5 bases; J trimming: 4 bases; junction bases outside the gene matches: 9. Germline CDR1 reads KGHDR; CDR2 reads SFDVKD. CDR3 DNA sequence: TGTGCCACCAGTGCCATTGGGGGGGGTGGCACCGGGGAGCTGTTTTTT. Its protein product is CATSAIGGGGTGELFF.

The rearrangement links TRBV6-6 to TRBJ1-6; D is undetermined. The ends were cut back, 2 bases at V and 5 bases at J, with 10 bases in the middle. Germline CDR1 is MNHNY and CDR2 is SVGAGI (reference sequence). The CDR3 is 15 amino acids. The DNA of the CDR3 is TGTGCCAGCAGTTACGCCAGCGGGGATAATTCACCCCTCCACTTT. Its protein is CASSYASGDNSPLHF.

CDR3 amino acids: CASSQVLAGGPLQFF. The DNA of the CDR3 is TGTGCCAGCAGCCAAGTACTAGCGGGGGGGCCTCTGCAGTTCTTC. The chain combines TRBV3-1 (or the pseudogene TRBV3-2) with TRBJ2-1; 13 bases line up with TRBD2. V was clipped by 1 base and J by 12 bases; unmatched bases: 6. Looked up from germline, CDR1 is LGHDT and CDR2 is YNNKEL (reference sequence). The CDR3 spans 15 residues.